These T cell receptor beta chains were read from a single sample in a study of blood T cell repertoires in COVID-19. Data came from immunoSEQ multiplex PCR; TCRdb stores just in-frame clones and leaves some out. The table lists 150,000 to 200,000 clones, roughly 87% of them singletons, with approximately 10% in the top ten. The material sequenced was PBMCs or T cells enriched from blood (not recorded which). All receptors derive from a middle-aged man who had recovered from COVID-19. Each CDR3 is given with its conserved first and last residue. A D gene is named only where the DNA matches it firmly. The size entry is marked missing in some rows and otherwise reads once, few, many or a size class.

d_call: TRBD2
v_call: TRBV29-1
clone_size: .
j_call: TRBJ2-5
cdr3_aa: CSASGDATGETQYF
cdr3_nt: TGCAGCGCCAGCGGGGACGCCACCGGTGAGACCCAGTACTTC

d_call: TRBD2
v_call: TRBV28
clone_size: once
j_call: TRBJ2-7
cdr3_aa: CASSAGGLADLYEQYF
cdr3_nt: TGTGCCAGCAGCGCGGGCGGGCTAGCGGACCTTTACGAGCAGTACTTC

d_call: .
v_call: TRBV18
clone_size: .
j_call: TRBJ2-2
cdr3_aa: CASSPQQGSGELFF
cdr3_nt: TGTGCCAGCTCACCACAACAGGGCAGCGGGGAGCTGTTTTTT

d_call: TRBD2
v_call: TRBV5-6
clone_size: .
j_call: TRBJ2-5
cdr3_aa: CASSLIMGGETQYF
cdr3_nt: TGTGCCAGCAGCTTGATTATGGGAGGGGAGACCCAGTACTTC

d_call: .
v_call: TRBV2
clone_size: .
j_call: TRBJ2-5
cdr3_aa: CASSQGETQYF
cdr3_nt: TGTGCCAGCAGTCAGGGAGAGACCCAGTACTTC

d_call: TRBD1
v_call: TRBV6-4
clone_size: .
j_call: TRBJ2-3
cdr3_aa: CASSKDRGADDTQYF
cdr3_nt: TGTGCCAGCAGTAAGGACAGGGGGGCAGACGATACGCAGTATTTT

d_call: .
v_call: TRBV5-1
clone_size: .
j_call: TRBJ2-7
cdr3_aa: CASSLRSFGGNEQYF
cdr3_nt: TGCGCCAGCAGCTTGCGGTCTTTCGGAGGTAACGAGCAGTACTTC

d_call: .
v_call: TRBV18
clone_size: few
j_call: TRBJ2-2
cdr3_aa: CATKAGAGELFF
cdr3_nt: TGTGCCACCAAGGCAGGGGCCGGGGAGCTGTTTTTT

d_call: .
v_call: TRBV7-9
clone_size: .
j_call: TRBJ2-7
cdr3_aa: CASSREGGLPHEQYF
cdr3_nt: TGTGCCAGCAGCCGCGAGGGGGGGCTCCCTCACGAGCAGTACTTC

d_call: .
v_call: TRBV30
clone_size: .
j_call: TRBJ1-6
cdr3_aa: CAWSDTRGPTWGSPLHF
cdr3_nt: TGTGCCTGGAGTGACACGCGGGGGCCGACATGGGGGTCACCCCTCCACTTT

d_call: .
v_call: TRBV28
clone_size: .
j_call: TRBJ1-4
cdr3_aa: CASSTQNRAIEKLFF
cdr3_nt: TGTGCCAGCAGTACTCAAAACAGGGCCATTGAAAAACTGTTTTTT